Described below is a single T cell receptor (beta chain) sequence and its context. What it binds is unknown. TCRdb processed the 5' RACE reads anew with MiXCR; each CDR3 protein has one entry. The sample contains 500,000 to 650,000 distinct CDR3 sequences, roughly an eighth of which appear only once. The germline gives CDR1 SEHNR, CDR2 FQNEAQ (reference sequence). Deletions cut 7 bases from V and 1 base from J, with 16 bases between. CDR3 length: 15 residues. The data are from a study of T cells after yellow fever vaccination. Study results and caveats: At 95% to 97% for CD4 and 70% to 90% for CD8, most primary-vaccination clones showed up again after the booster.

The sample here was PBMCs, taken on the day of the yellow fever booster vaccination. This sequence joins TRBV7-9 and TRBJ1-1, with unresolved D. The receptor was derived from a young man who received the YFV17D yellow fever vaccine. Here the CDR3 reads CASTPRNRGNTEAFF. The CDR3, as DNA: TGTGCCAGCACCCCCCGCAATCGAGGGAACACTGAAGCTTTCTTT.